This TCR beta chain is from a study of blood T cell repertoires in COVID-19. The repertoire was sequenced with immunoSEQ multiplex PCR; TCRdb's copy has only in-frame clones and lacks some. This sample yields under 85,000 clones, of which roughly 84% are seen a single time; around 3.4% belongs to the top ten. Germline V CDR1 and CDR2: LNHDA, SQIVND (reference sequence). The CDR3 totals 15 residues. With 2 bases clipped from V and 1 base from J, the junction kept 3 bases outside the gene matches. The sequence derives from a man aged 50 to 60 with acute or convalescent COVID-19. The source material was peripheral blood. The V call is TRBV19, the J call TRBJ1-1; 8 bases line up with TRBD1. In DNA form, the CDR3 reads TGTGCCAGTAGTATACTTGGGACAGGGAACACTGAAGCTTTCTTT. Amino acid sequence: CASSILGTGNTEAFF.